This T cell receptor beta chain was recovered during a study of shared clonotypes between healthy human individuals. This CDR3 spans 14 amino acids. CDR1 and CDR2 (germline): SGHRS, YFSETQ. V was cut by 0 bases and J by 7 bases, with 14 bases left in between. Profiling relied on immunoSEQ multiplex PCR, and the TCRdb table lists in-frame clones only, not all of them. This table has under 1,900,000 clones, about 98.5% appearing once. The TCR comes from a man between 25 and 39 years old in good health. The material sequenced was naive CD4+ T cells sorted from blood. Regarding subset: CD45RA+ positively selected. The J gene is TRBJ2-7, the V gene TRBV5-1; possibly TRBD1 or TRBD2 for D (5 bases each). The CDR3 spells CASSLEGRAPEQYF. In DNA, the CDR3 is TGCGCCAGCAGCTTGGAGGGACGAGCACCAGAGCAGTACTTC.